The next 21 T cell receptor beta chains were all read from a single sample in a study of blood T cell repertoires in COVID-19. Measured with immunoSEQ multiplex PCR; TCRdb has only the in-frame clones, and not every one. Of 250,000 to 350,000 clones in the sample, about nine tenths were seen once. The sequenced sample consisted of peripheral blood. The receptor source for this set is a woman aged 25 to 39 with COVID-19, enrolled during active disease.

This chain connects TRBV25-1 to TRBJ2-7; 10 bases fit TRBD2. CDR3 size: 14 residues. Germline CDR1 is MGHDK and CDR2 is SYGVNS. Trimming at V came to 5 bases and at J to 6 bases, leaving 7 bases not matched to a gene. The CDR3: CASSTSGILAEQYF. As DNA, the CDR3 is TGTGCCAGCAGTACTAGCGGGATTCTCGCCGAGCAGTACTTC.

This rearrangement joins TRBV9 to TRBJ2-1; no definite D call. Germline V CDR1 and CDR2: SGDLS, YYNGEE. The V end was cut by 0 bases, the J end by 5 bases, with 12 bases between. This CDR3 spans 15 amino acids. DNA for the CDR3: TGTGCCAGCAGCGTAGGCGCCGGCAGGAACAATGAGCAGTTCTTC. Amino acid sequence: CASSVGAGRNNEQFF.

The chain has TRBV5-5 and TRBJ2-7; 8 positions agree with TRBD2. CDR1 and CDR2 from the germline V gene are SGHKS and YYEKEE (reference sequence). Losses at the gene ends were 3 bases for V and 5 bases for J; bases not matched to a gene: 7. This CDR3 spans 14 amino acids. The CDR3 sequence: CASSSWTSSDEQYF. The CDR3 DNA follows: TGTGCCAGCAGCTCCTGGACTAGCAGCGACGAGCAGTACTTC.

CDR3 protein: CASTLLATSSGSSYEQYF. The CDR3 region has the DNA TGCGCCAGCACCCTGCTTGCCACATCTAGCGGATCCTCCTACGAGCAGTACTTC. This chain connects TRBV5-1 to TRBJ2-7; TRBD2 matches 7 bases. Germline V gene lookup returns CDR1 SGHRS and CDR2 YFSETQ. This CDR3 has 18 residues. The ends lost 6 bases at V and 0 bases at J; junction bases unmatched: 18.

This chain's CDR3 is CASSYITGTDYEQYF. The CDR3 DNA reads as TGTGCCAGCAGTTATATCACCGGGACAGACTACGAGCAGTACTTC. J is TRBJ2-7 and V is TRBV28; the match to TRBD1 covers 7 bases. The germline V gene encodes CDR1 MDHEN and CDR2 SYDVKM. CDR3 length equals 15 residues. After removal of 4 bases from V and 3 bases from J, the junction contained 9 bases not matched to a gene.

This rearrangement joins TRBV6-2 or TRBV6-3 to TRBJ1-1, with D possibly TRBD1 on 6 matching bases. Germline V gene lookup returns CDR1 MNHEY and CDR2 SVGEGT. Trimming left V 5 bases short and J 5 bases short, with 12 bases between. There are 13 residues in the CDR3. This CDR3 reads CASSPTGWTEAFF. The CDR3 DNA follows: TGTGCCAGCAGTCCCACAGGGTGGACTGAAGCTTTCTTT.

This chain uses TRBV2 with TRBJ2-2, with TRBD1 as a possible D gene (5 bases). The germline V gene has CDR1 SNHLY and CDR2 FYNNEI. The CDR3 consists of 14 residues. Trimming removed 3 bases at V and 0 bases at J, with 5 bases between. CDR3 in amino acids: CASSDRANTGELFF. The CDR3, as DNA: TGTGCCAGCAGTGACAGGGCGAACACCGGGGAGCTGTTTTTT.

This clone appeared a few times. The CDR3 sequence is CASSLKRNEQFF. For the CDR3, the DNA is TGTGCCAGCAGCTTGAAGAGAAATGAGCAGTTCTTC. The chain uses TRBV5-4 and TRBJ2-1; unclear D gene. This CDR3 is 12 amino acids long. The germline V and J ends were trimmed by 1 base and 7 bases, with 6 bases remaining between them. Germline V CDR1 and CDR2: SGHNT, YYREEE (reference sequence).

V usage is TRBV7-9 and J usage is TRBJ2-3, with a tentative D call TRBD1 (6 bases). The CDR3 spans 13 residues. V lost 5 bases, J lost 6 bases, and 12 bases lay in between. Germline V gene lookup returns CDR1 SEHNR and CDR2 FQNEAQ (reference sequence). CDR3 loop: CASSPRRGDTQYF. The CDR3 nucleotides are TGTGCCAGCAGCCCCCGAAGGGGGGATACGCAGTATTTT.

This chain links TRBV6-2 or TRBV6-3 with TRBJ2-1; 8 nucleotides line up with TRBD1. Looked up from germline, CDR1 is MNHEY and CDR2 is SVGEGT. The CDR3 consists of 16 residues. J lost 8 bases, V lost 5 bases, and 14 bases had no gene match. The CDR3 DNA is TGTGCCAGCAGTCGACAACCGGGACAGGCGATCTATGAGCAGTTCTTC. It translates to CASSRQPGQAIYEQFF.

The chain's CDR3 is CATSEPGQGTGEQYF. CDR3 sequence (DNA): TGTGCCACCAGCGAACCGGGACAGGGAACGGGGGAGCAGTACTTC. The chain links TRBV24-1 to TRBJ2-7; 9 bases align to TRBD1. V lost 7 bases to trimming and J lost 7 bases; unmatched junction nucleotides: 13. The CDR3 length is 15 residues. Germline values: CDR1 KGHDR, CDR2 SFDVKD.

The rearrangement joins TRBV28 to TRBJ2-3; 9 bases are a match to TRBD2. The germline V gene encodes CDR1 MDHEN and CDR2 SYDVKM. The CDR3 consists of 15 residues. V lost 5 bases to trimming and J lost 8 bases; unmatched junction nucleotides: 11. This CDR3 reads CASSRVSGRRTTQYF. The DNA for the CDR3 is TGTGCCAGCAGTAGGGTTAGCGGGAGAAGGACTACGCAGTATTTT. The entire variable domain, with the rest obtained from reference TRBV28 and TRBJ2-3, is as follows: DVKVTQSSRYLVKRTGEKVFLECVQDMDHENMFWYRQDPGLGLRLIYFSYDVKMKEKGDIPEGYSVSREKKERFSLILESASTNQTSMYLCASSRVSGRRTTQYFGPGTRLTVL.

The rearrangement uses TRBV28 and TRBJ1-6; no firm D call. From germline, CDR1 is MDHEN and CDR2 SYDVKM. The V end was cut by 8 bases, the J end by 10 bases, with 15 bases between. This CDR3 has 13 amino acids. The CDR3 coding sequence is TGTGCCAGCGAGCGCGGGATCGAGTCACCCCTCCACTTT. Translation: CASERGIESPLHF.

This chain uses TRBV7-2 with TRBJ2-2, with D unclear. The germline V and J ends were trimmed by 5 bases and 5 bases, with 9 bases remaining between them. This CDR3 has 13 residues. The germline gives CDR1 SGHTA, CDR2 FQGNSA. CDR3 sequence: CASSPFLTGELFF. The CDR3 nucleotides read TGTGCCAGCAGCCCCTTCCTTACCGGGGAGCTGTTTTTT.

The count of this clone is one. The genes are TRBV28 and TRBJ2-3, with 12 positions matching TRBD2. V was pared by 7 bases and J by 7 bases, with 12 bases of the junction left unmatched. The CDR3 extends over 16 amino acids. Germline assignment: CDR1 MDHEN and CDR2 SYDVKM. The DNA for the CDR3 is TGTGCCAGCATCGAACTCGGGACTAGCGGGTATCATACGCAGTATTTT. It yields the protein CASIELGTSGYHTQYF.

The genes are TRBV14 and TRBJ2-7, with 12 bases that match TRBD2. CDR1 is SGHDN and CDR2 is FVKESK in the germline V gene. CDR3 length: 16 residues. V trimming: 5 bases; J trimming: 4 bases; junction bases outside the gene matches: 9. The CDR3 spells CASSEIPLAGGYEQYF. As DNA, the CDR3 is TGTGCCAGCAGCGAAATCCCGCTAGCGGGAGGGTACGAGCAGTACTTC.

The chain employs TRBV12-1 and TRBJ1-1. TRBV12-1 is termed a pseudogene. This CDR3 comprises 13 residues. This chain's CDR3 is CASSLPSSTEAFF. The DNA for the CDR3 is TGTGCCAGCAGCCTCCCCTCGTCCACTGAAGCTTTCTTT.

The chain employs TRBV5-1 and TRBJ1-6; D is undetermined. CDR1 SGHRS and CDR2 YFSETQ come from the germline V gene. V lost 4 bases and J lost 5, with 13 bases in between. The CDR3 extends over 15 amino acids. As DNA, the CDR3 is TGCGCCAGCAGCCGAAGCGCGGATAATAATTCACCCCTCCACTTT. Translated, it gives CASSRSADNNSPLHF.

The rearrangement joins TRBV5-1 to TRBJ1-4; D may be TRBD1 (5 bases). The CDR3 has 14 amino acids. Germline loops: CDR1 SGHRS, CDR2 YFSETQ. Deletions cut 2 bases from V and 7 bases from J, with 12 bases between. The CDR3, as DNA: TGCGCCAGCAGCTTCCGGACAAAGGCTGAAAAACTGTTTTTT. It translates to CASSFRTKAEKLFF.

The V call is TRBV4-1, the J call TRBJ2-7; 7 bases map to TRBD2. Germline V gene sequence: CDR1 MGHRA, CDR2 YSYEKL. Germline trimming cut 0 bases from V and 3 bases from J; bases unmatched to any gene: 8. The CDR3 has 16 amino acids. The CDR3: CASSQDRLADYYEQYF. Here the CDR3 DNA reads TGCGCCAGCAGCCAAGATAGACTAGCCGACTACTACGAGCAGTACTTC.

This clone is a singleton in its sample. This sequence joins TRBV18 and TRBJ2-1, with 11 bases fitting TRBD2. The germline V gene encodes CDR1 KGHSH and CDR2 LQKENI. This CDR3 is built from 15 residues. V dropped 5 bases and J dropped 3; count of bases not matched to a gene: 3. CDR3: CASSTGTSGYNEQFF. DNA for the CDR3: TGTGCCAGCTCAACCGGGACTAGCGGCTACAATGAGCAGTTCTTC.